Each of the 12 T cell receptor beta chains below was sequenced from the same sample in a study of shared clonotypes between healthy human individuals. Sequenced by immunoSEQ multiplex PCR; TCRdb stores in-frame clones only, minus some. The sample contains 2.3 million or so clones, more than 80% of which appear only once. Sequenced input: naive CD4+ T cells from PBMCs. Subset in this sample: CD45RA+ positively selected. The receptors stem from a man aged 18 to 29 in good health. Some clones in this sample may be carry-over from other donors' samples.

For this clone: The identical CDR3 is also encoded by other nucleotide sequences in the sample. This chain uses TRBV18 with TRBJ1-2; the match to TRBD1 covers 9 bases. The V gene end was trimmed by 3 bases and the J gene end by 6 bases; junction bases not matched to a gene: 2. The CDR3 has 13 residues. Looked up from germline, CDR1 is KGHSH and CDR2 is LQKENI. CDR3 coding DNA: TGTGCCAGCTCACCTAGGACAGGGGATGGCTACACCTTC. This sequence encodes CASSPRTGDGYTF.

The chain has TRBV7-3 and TRBJ2-1; 11 bases align to TRBD2. Germline CDR1 SGHTA, CDR2 FQGTGA. The CDR3 runs 15 residues. Trimming at V came to 5 bases and at J to 9 bases, leaving 9 bases not matched to a gene. CDR3 sequence (DNA): TGTGCCAGCAGCATAGGGACTAGCGGAGGCCTTGAGCAGTTCTTC. Its protein is CASSIGTSGGLEQFF.

The chain has TRBV14 and TRBJ2-2, with D tentatively TRBD2 (6 bases). CDR3 length: 17 amino acids. The germline gives CDR1 SGHDN, CDR2 FVKESK. V lost 3 bases and J 6 bases, leaving 20 bases between the germline ends. The CDR3 DNA is TGTGCCAGCAGCCAGCTCCGGGGGATGAATTCGGCCGGGGAGCTGTTTTTT. Protein sequence: CASSQLRGMNSAGELFF. Full variable domain (rest looked up from reference TRBV14 and TRBJ2-2): EAGVTQFPSHSVIEKGQTVTLRCDPISGHDNLYWYRRVMGKEIKFLLHFVKESKQDESGMPNNRFLAERTGGTYSTLKVQPAELEDSGVYFCASSQLRGMNSAGELFFGEGSRLTVL.

The V call is TRBV27, the J call TRBJ1-2; tentative D call: TRBD1 (6 bases). CDR1 MNHEY and CDR2 SMNVEV come from the germline V gene (reference sequence). The V and J ends lost 8 bases and 7 bases respectively, with 23 bases between them. The CDR3 contains 15 residues. The CDR3 nucleotides read TGTGCCAGCGCTCTTAGAACAGGGCGGGGAATTGGCTACACCTTC. Translated: CASALRTGRGIGYTF.

The chain employs TRBV28 and TRBJ1-5; D is unresolved. The CDR3 is made up of 16 amino acids. Looked up from germline, CDR1 is MDHEN and CDR2 is SYDVKM. V was shortened by 2 bases and J by 2 bases, with 13 bases between the two germline ends. CDR3 in DNA: TGTGCCAGCAGTTTACTCCCAGCCCCAGGCAATCAGCCCCAGCATTTT. Encoded protein: CASSLLPAPGNQPQHF.

In DNA form, the CDR3 reads TGTGCCAGCAGCTTTTACCTCGAGAACACTGAAGCTTTCTTT. Its protein is CASSFYLENTEAFF. The chain joins TRBV5-5 to TRBJ1-1; D gene unclear. Germline V gives CDR1 SGHKS, CDR2 YYEKEE (reference sequence). The CDR3 covers 14 residues. V lost 2 bases, J lost 1 base, and 9 bases lay in between.

The rearrangement joins TRBV16 to TRBJ2-7; D perhaps matches TRBD1 (5 bases). Germline V gives CDR1 KGHSY, CDR2 FQNENV. This CDR3 region has 16 residues. Trimming stripped 0 bases from V and 1 base from J, with 13 bases between. CDR3 in amino acids: CASSQSRGLTSYEQYF. In DNA form, the CDR3 reads TGTGCCAGCAGCCAATCAAGGGGATTGACATCCTACGAGCAGTACTTC.

Points on this clone: This CDR3 is also generated by other DNA sequences in the sample. J is TRBJ2-3 and V is TRBV5-1; TRBD2 aligns across 10 bases. Germline lookup yields CDR1 SGHRS and CDR2 YFSETQ. The length of the CDR3 is 15 residues. V gave up 2 bases and J gave up 3 bases; unmatched junction bases: 3. CDR3 protein: CASSLAGGPTDTQYF. CDR3 DNA sequence: TGCGCCAGCAGCTTAGCGGGAGGGCCGACAGATACGCAGTATTTT.

J is TRBJ2-7 and V is TRBV29-1; D remains ambiguous. This CDR3 is 9 amino acids long. Germline CDR1 SQVTM, CDR2 ANQGSEA. Trimming stripped 8 bases from V and 6 bases from J, with 8 bases between. CDR3 bases: TGCAGCCCCAGCCGCGAGCAGTACTTC. Translating it yields CSPSREQYF.

This rearrangement joins TRBV6-5 to TRBJ1-4; D is unclear. The V end lost 4 bases, the J end lost 10 bases, and 19 bases lay between the germline ends. CDR1 is MNHEY, CDR2 SVGAGI, per germline. The CDR3 is made up of 15 amino acids. The CDR3 sequence is CASSWVAGISGKLFF. DNA for the CDR3: TGTGCCAGCAGTTGGGTGGCGGGGATTAGTGGAAAACTGTTTTTT.

V usage is TRBV5-1 and J usage is TRBJ2-2; D is uncertain. Trimming left V 8 bases short and J 0 bases short, with 14 bases between. The CDR3 runs 15 residues. In germline, CDR1 is SGHRS, CDR2 YFSETQ. The CDR3 loop is CASTPQYSNTGELFF. The CDR3 DNA is TGCGCCAGTACACCTCAGTATTCGAACACCGGGGAGCTGTTTTTT.

This chain joins TRBV7-9 and TRBJ2-5; TRBD2 aligns across 11 bases. The length of the CDR3 is 17 residues. The junction had 11 bases not matched to a gene; V was cut back by 3 bases and J by 5 bases. Germline loops: CDR1 SEHNR, CDR2 FQNEAQ (reference sequence). CDR3 DNA sequence: TGTGCCAGCAGCTTTCAGACTAGCGGGACTGGGAGGGAGACCCAGTACTTC. Its translation is CASSFQTSGTGRETQYF.